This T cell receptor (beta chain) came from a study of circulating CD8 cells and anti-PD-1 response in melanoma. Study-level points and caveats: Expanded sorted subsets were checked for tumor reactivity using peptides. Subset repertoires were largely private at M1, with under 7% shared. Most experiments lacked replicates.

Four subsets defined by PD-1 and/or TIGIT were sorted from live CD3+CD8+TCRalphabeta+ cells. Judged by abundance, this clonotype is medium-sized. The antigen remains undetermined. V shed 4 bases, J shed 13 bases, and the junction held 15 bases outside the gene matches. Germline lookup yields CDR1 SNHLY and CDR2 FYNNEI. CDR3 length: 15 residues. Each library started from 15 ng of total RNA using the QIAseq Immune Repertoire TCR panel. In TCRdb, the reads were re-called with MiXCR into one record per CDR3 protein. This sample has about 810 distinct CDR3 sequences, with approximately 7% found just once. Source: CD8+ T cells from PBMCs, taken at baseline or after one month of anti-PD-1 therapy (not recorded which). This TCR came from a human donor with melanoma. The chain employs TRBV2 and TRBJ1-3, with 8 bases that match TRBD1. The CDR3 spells CASSGGQVIPSRIYF. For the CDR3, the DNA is TGTGCCAGCAGTGGGGGACAGGTCATTCCCTCCAGGATATATTTT.